The present entry profiles one TCR beta chain with its context. Its antigen remains unidentified. The PCR used 60 Vbeta and 13 Jbeta primers. The data were produced by immunoSEQ multiplex PCR, yet TCRdb's version contains in-frame clones alone and is incomplete. Here the sample spans some 90,000 clones, 82% being singletons. This sample is drawn from a study of cytomegalovirus exposure and HLA in healthy donors. General observations from the study: When analyzed later, a missense DCLRE1C variant was found to be linked to TCR beta V- and J-gene trimming. Published work reported that the classifier diagnosed cytomegalovirus status with high specificity and sensitivity.

The clonotype comes from a man aged 45-65 years in good health and CMV-seronegative. Sequencing used PBMCs.

CDR3 sequence: CASVTGYEQYF. The CDR3 region has the DNA TGTGCCAGCGTCACCGGTTACGAGCAGTACTTC. The V and J genes are TRBV7-2 and TRBJ2-7; D unclear. This CDR3 region has 11 residues. Looked up from germline, CDR1 is SGHTA and CDR2 is FQGNSA. V lost 8 bases and J lost 4, with 9 bases in between.